The source of this T cell receptor (beta chain) is a study of identifying expanded T cells in peripheral blood (dated by TCRdb to 2018 to 2020). Study-wide context: Separate aliquots of the same genomic DNA pool were sequenced to produce technical replicates, and four replicates were compared in pairs. Study-wide conclusions, independent of this receptor: The binomial model flagged around 1.1 differentially abundant clones between technical replicates, compared with 15 to 17 over about 2 weeks and 19 over around 4 weeks. Both the number of clones called differentially abundant and the false-positive rate were significantly reduced by the beta-binomial model across all healthy-donor time intervals. In all healthy donors, the variance in clone template counts between samples taken two to three weeks apart rose significantly as total template count increased. The authors expected biological variance in healthy repertoires might increase further over much longer intervals such as months to years.

CDR1 and CDR2 are drawn from the germline V gene (reference sequence): PRHDT, FYEKMQ. The CDR3 runs 14 residues from the cysteine to the phenylalanine. The entry retains the CDR3 DNA only, 42 bases that are in frame from base 1. V loses 2 bases at its end and J loses 8 bases; junction bases beyond the gene matches: 4. As to this clone: Its antigen specificity is not known. Base qualities were left out, and no much larger clone turns up one base away.

The immunoSEQ Assay, which uses bias-controlled multiplex PCR amplification of genomic DNA, was used to profile TCRbeta CDR3 regions. The original pipeline was this. To quantify the absolute abundance of each unique TCRbeta CDR3 region, the sequences were collapsed and filtered. Differential abundance was tested with a binomial (Fisher-equivalent) model and with a beta-binomial model adding time-dependent variance fitted from healthy donors. Clones with fewer than 5 combined templates were removed, and differential abundance was called for clones with a Benjamini-Hochberg FDR below 0.01. In the beta-binomial model, variance was expressed as a function of the total template count across the two samples, in the form v = (b*log(k)+a)^2. Imported from immuneACCESS, the table was reduced by TCRdb to in-frame sequences with V and J called. These copies leave out some clones; in studies compared against another copy, an unresolved V gene accounts for under half, and the cause of the remainder is not known. Clone size and the V and J calls come from that table; the DNA yielded D and trimming. Recorded for this sample are 90,000 to 95,000 clones; nearly 90% of them occurred a single time. The ten largest account for approximately 5% of the sample.

No immune events such as infections were documented for the healthy donors during the collection period. Healthy-donor blood repertoires served as a training cohort to calibrate time-dependent variance in a beta-binomial model of T-cell clone differential abundance. The training cohort comprised some 10 healthy donors, 3 female and 7 male. On average the donors were approximately 40 years old, and their ages spanned roughly 25 to 65 years. Whole blood was collected from each healthy donor at three time points spaced about 2 weeks apart and obtained from a commercial supplier. For immunosequencing, genomic DNA was extracted from unsorted whole blood.

Recombination connected TRBV13 to TRBJ2-1; 9 bases in between match TRBD1. The sequence came from a person aged 18 to 70 in good health. The specimen was blood. The CDR3 here reads CASSLRDREDEQFF. The base sequence is TGTGCCAGCAGCTTAAGGGACAGGGAAGATGAGCAGTTCTTC.